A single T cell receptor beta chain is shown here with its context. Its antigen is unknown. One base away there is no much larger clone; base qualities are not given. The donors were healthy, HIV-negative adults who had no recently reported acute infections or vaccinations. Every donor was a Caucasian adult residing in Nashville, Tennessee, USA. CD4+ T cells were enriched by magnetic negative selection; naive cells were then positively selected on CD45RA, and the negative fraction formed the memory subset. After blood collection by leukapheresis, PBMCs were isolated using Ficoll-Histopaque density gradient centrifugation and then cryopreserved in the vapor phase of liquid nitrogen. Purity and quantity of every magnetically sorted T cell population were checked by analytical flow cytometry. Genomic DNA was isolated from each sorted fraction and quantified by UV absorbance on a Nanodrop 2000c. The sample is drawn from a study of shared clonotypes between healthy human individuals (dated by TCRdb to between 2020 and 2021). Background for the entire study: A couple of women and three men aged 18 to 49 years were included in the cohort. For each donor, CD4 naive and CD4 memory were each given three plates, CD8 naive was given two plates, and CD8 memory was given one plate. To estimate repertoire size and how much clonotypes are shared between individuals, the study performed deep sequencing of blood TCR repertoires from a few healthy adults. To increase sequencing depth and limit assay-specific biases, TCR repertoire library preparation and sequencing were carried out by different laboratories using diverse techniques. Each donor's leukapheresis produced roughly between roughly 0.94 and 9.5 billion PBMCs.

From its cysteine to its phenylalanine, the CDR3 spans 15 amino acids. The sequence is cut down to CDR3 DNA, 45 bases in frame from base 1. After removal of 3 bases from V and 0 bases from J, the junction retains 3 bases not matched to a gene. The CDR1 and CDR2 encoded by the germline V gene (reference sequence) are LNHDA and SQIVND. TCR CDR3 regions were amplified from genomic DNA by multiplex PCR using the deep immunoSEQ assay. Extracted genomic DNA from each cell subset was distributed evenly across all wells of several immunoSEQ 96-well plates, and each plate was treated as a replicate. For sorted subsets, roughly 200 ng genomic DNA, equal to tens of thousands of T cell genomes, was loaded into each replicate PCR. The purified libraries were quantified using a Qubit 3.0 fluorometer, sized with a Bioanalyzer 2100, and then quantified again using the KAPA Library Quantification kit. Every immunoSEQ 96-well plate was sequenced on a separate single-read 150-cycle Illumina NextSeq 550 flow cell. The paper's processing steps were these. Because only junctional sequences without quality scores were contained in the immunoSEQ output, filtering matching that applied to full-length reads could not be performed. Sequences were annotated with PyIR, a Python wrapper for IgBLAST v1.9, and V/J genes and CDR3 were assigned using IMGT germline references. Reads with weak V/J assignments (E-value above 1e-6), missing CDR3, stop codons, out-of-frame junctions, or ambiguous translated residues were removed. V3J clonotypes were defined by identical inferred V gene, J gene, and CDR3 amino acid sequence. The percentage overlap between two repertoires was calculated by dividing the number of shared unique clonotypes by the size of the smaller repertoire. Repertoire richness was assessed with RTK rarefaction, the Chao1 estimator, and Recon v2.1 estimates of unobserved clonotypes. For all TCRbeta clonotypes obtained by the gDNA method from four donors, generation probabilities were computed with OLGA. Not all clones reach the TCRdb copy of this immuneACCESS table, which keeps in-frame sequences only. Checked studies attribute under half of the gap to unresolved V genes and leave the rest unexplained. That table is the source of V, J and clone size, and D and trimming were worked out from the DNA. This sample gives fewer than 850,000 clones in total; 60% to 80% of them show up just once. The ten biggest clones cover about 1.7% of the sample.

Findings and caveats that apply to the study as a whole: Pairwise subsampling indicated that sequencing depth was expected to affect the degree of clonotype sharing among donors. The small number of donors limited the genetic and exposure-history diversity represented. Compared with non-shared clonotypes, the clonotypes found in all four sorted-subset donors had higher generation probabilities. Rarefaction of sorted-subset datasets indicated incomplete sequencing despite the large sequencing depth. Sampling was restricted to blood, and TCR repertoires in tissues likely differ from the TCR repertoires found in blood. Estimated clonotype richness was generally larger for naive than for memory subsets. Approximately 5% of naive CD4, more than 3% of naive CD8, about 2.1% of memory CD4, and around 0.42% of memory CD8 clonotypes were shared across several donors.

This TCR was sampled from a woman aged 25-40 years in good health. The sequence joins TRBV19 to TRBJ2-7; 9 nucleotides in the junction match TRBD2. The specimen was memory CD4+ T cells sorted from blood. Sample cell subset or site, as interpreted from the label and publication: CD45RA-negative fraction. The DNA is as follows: TGTGCCAGTAGTATGACTAGCGGCTCCTCCTACGAGCAGTACTTC. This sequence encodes CASSMTSGSSYEQYF.